These T cell receptor beta chains were read from a single sample in a study of shared clonotypes between healthy human individuals. Clones were read by immunoSEQ multiplex PCR, and TCRdb kept only the in-frame ones, dropping some. The sample holds 550,000 to 800,000 clones; 74% are singletons and the top ten take 1.5% to 2%. The sequenced material came from memory CD4+ T cells sorted from blood. The receptors stem from a woman aged 30 to 39 in good health. The CDR3 runs from the conserved cysteine through the conserved F or W. Fields, in order: V gene, J gene, D gene, clone size, CDR3 protein, CDR3 DNA. A D gene is named only where the DNA matches it firmly. Only part of the rows carry a size: once, few, many, or a class if the clone is expanded.

>TRBV28|TRBJ2-1|TRBD2|NA
CASSSQTSGSYNEQFF
TGTGCCAGCAGTTCCCAGACTAGCGGGAGTTACAATGAGCAGTTCTTC
>TRBV6-6|TRBJ2-2|TRBD2|few
CASSPLAGEAGELFF
TGTGCCAGCAGTCCTCTAGCGGGAGAGGCCGGGGAGCTGTTTTTT
>TRBV7-2|TRBJ1-1|NA|NA
CASSPRTEAFF
TGTGCCAGCAGCCCCCGGACTGAAGCTTTCTTT
>TRBV5-1|TRBJ1-1|NA|NA
CASSLERGQSNTEAFF
TGCGCCAGCAGCCTGGAAAGAGGGCAGTCGAACACTGAAGCTTTCTTT
>TRBV11-1|TRBJ2-7|NA|few
CASSFYSSGEQYF
TGTGCCAGCAGCTTTTACTCCTCGGGGGAGCAGTACTTC
>TRBV7-3|TRBJ2-1|TRBD2|NA
CASSLTSGTTYNEQFF
TGTGCCAGCAGCTTAACTAGCGGGACCACCTACAATGAGCAGTTCTTC
>TRBV7-9|TRBJ1-2|TRBD1|NA
CASSLESGGYGGYTF
TGTGCCAGCAGCTTAGAGTCAGGGGGGTATGGTGGCTACACCTTC
>TRBV30|TRBJ2-3|NA|few
CAWSVGVDTQYF
TGTGCCTGGAGTGTCGGGGTAGATACGCAGTATTTT
>TRBV20-1|TRBJ2-7|NA|NA
CSAMGAYEQYF
TGCAGTGCTATGGGGGCCTACGAGCAGTACTTC
>TRBV5-6|TRBJ2-7|NA|NA
CASSLLTRALYEQYF
TGTGCCAGCAGCTTGTTGACTAGGGCCCTCTACGAGCAGTACTTC
>TRBV19|TRBJ2-3|TRBD1|once
CASSKDRADTQYF
TGTGCCAGTAGCAAAGACAGGGCCGATACGCAGTATTTT
>TRBV18|TRBJ1-2|TRBD1|NA
CASSPDRADGYTF
TGTGCCAGCTCACCAGACAGGGCGGATGGCTACACCTTC
>TRBV5-1|TRBJ1-3|NA|once
CASSPQASGNTIYF
TGCGCCAGCAGCCCGCAGGCGTCTGGAAACACCATATATTTT
>TRBV6-6|TRBJ2-1|TRBD1|few
CASRSGTGPNEQFF
TGTGCCAGCAGATCCGGGACAGGGCCCAATGAGCAGTTCTTC
>TRBV25-1|TRBJ1-1|NA|NA
CASSGPPGTTEAFF
TGTGCCAGCAGTGGACCACCAGGTACCACTGAAGCTTTCTTT
>TRBV23-1|TRBJ1-4|NA|NA
CASSQNMGKMHEKLFF
TGCGCCAGCAGTCAAAACATGGGGAAGATGCATGAAAAACTGTTTTTT
>TRBV19|TRBJ2-1|NA|NA
CASSIGWSSSYNEQFF
TGTGCCAGTAGTATAGGCTGGTCGAGCTCCTACAATGAGCAGTTCTTC
>TRBV4-1|TRBJ1-1|NA|NA
CASRGRNTEAFF
TGCGCCAGCAGAGGGAGGAACACTGAAGCTTTCTTT
>TRBV15|TRBJ2-7|NA|NA
CATSRDLGYEQYF
TGTGCCACCAGCAGGGATCTCGGTTACGAGCAGTACTTC
>TRBV5-4|TRBJ2-4|NA|NA
CASSSGFSRNKNIQYF
TGTGCCAGCAGCTCAGGGTTCTCCCGTAACAAAAACATTCAGTACTTC
>TRBV28|TRBJ1-1|NA|NA
CASSFLPTGSGDTEAFF
TGTGCCAGCAGTTTCCTCCCTACAGGGTCTGGTGACACTGAAGCTTTCTTT
>TRBV28|TRBJ2-3|TRBD2|NA
CASSWGGRLTDTQYF
TGTGCCAGCAGTTGGGGCGGGAGACTGACAGATACGCAGTATTTT
>TRBV9|TRBJ1-4|TRBD1|NA
CASSYGGTGGEKLFF
TGTGCCAGCAGCTACGGTGGGACAGGGGGTGAAAAACTGTTTTTT
>TRBV6-1|TRBJ1-1|NA|NA
CASSVGGNTEAFF
TGTGCCAGCAGTGTGGGGGGGAACACTGAAGCTTTCTTT
>TRBV5-4|TRBJ2-3|TRBD2|NA
CASSLTSGSTDTQYF
TGTGCCAGCAGCTTGACTAGCGGAAGCACAGATACGCAGTATTTT
>TRBV7-8|TRBJ1-5|NA|once
CASSLAAGTGNQPQHF
TGTGCCAGCAGCTTAGCGGCCGGGACGGGCAATCAGCCCCAGCATTTT
>TRBV5-3|TRBJ2-1|TRBD2|once
CARSLDLAGGFYNEQFF
TGTGCCAGAAGCTTGGATTTAGCGGGAGGGTTCTACAATGAGCAGTTCTTC
>TRBV28|TRBJ1-2|NA|once
CASSLIGGFGGYTF
TGTGCCAGCAGTTTAATCGGGGGGTTTGGTGGCTACACCTTC
>TRBV6-4|TRBJ2-3|NA|NA
CASSDSTGSDTQYF
TGTGCCAGCAGTGACTCGACGGGGTCAGATACGCAGTATTTT
>TRBV9|TRBJ2-5|NA|NA
CASSDQSTSGETQYF
TGTGCCAGCAGCGACCAATCTACCTCAGGGGAGACCCAGTACTTC
>TRBV4-2|TRBJ2-2|NA|once
CASSHAWGTGELFF
TGTGCCAGCAGCCATGCGTGGGGCACCGGGGAGCTGTTTTTT
>TRBV10-3|TRBJ1-5|TRBD1|once
CATRTGEGNQPQHF
TGTGCCACCCGGACAGGCGAGGGCAATCAGCCCCAGCATTTT
>TRBV30|TRBJ2-1|NA|once
CAQLGRPYNEQFF
TGTGCCCAATTGGGCCGCCCGTACAATGAGCAGTTCTTC
>TRBV13|TRBJ1-2|TRBD1|NA
CASSYDRGRLGYTF
TGTGCCAGCAGCTACGACAGGGGGCGTTTGGGCTACACCTTC
>TRBV5-1|TRBJ2-2|TRBD2|NA
CASSFLAGGDTGELFF
TGCGCCAGCAGCTTCCTAGCGGGAGGTGACACCGGGGAGCTGTTTTTT
>TRBV5-6|TRBJ1-2|TRBD1|few
CASSYRDSPIYGYTF
TGTGCCAGCAGCTACCGGGACAGCCCTATCTATGGCTACACCTTC
>TRBV7-2|TRBJ1-1|NA|few
CASSLNVAEAFF
TGTGCCAGCAGCTTAAATGTGGCTGAAGCTTTCTTT
>TRBV6-1|TRBJ2-7|NA|NA
CAATESMGSYEQYF
TGTGCCGCCACAGAGTCTATGGGCTCCTACGAGCAGTACTTC
>TRBV5-4|TRBJ2-1|NA|NA
CASSLQNNEQFF
TGTGCCAGCAGCTTACAAAACAATGAGCAGTTCTTC
>TRBV5-4|TRBJ2-5|NA|NA
CASSLGGTQETQYF
TGTGCCAGCAGCTTGGGGGGGACACAAGAGACCCAGTACTTC
>TRBV4-1|TRBJ1-5|TRBD1|NA
CASSQQTGGIQPQHF
TGCGCCAGCAGCCAACAAACAGGGGGCATTCAGCCCCAGCATTTT
>TRBV6-1|TRBJ2-7|TRBD1|NA
CASSPRGQGSNEQYF
TGTGCCAGCAGTCCCCGAGGACAGGGTAGCAACGAGCAGTACTTC
>TRBV2|TRBJ2-5|NA|few
CASSNLYQETQYF
TGTGCCAGCAGTAACTTGTACCAAGAGACCCAGTACTTC
>TRBV18|TRBJ1-2|TRBD1|few
CASSPQQGDSQLANYGYTF
TGTGCCAGCTCACCACAGCAAGGGGACAGCCAATTAGCTAACTATGGCTACACCTTC
>TRBV18|TRBJ2-2|TRBD1|NA
CASSPLGGDTGELFF
TGTGCCAGCTCACCGCTAGGGGGCGACACCGGGGAGCTGTTTTTT
>TRBV9|TRBJ1-3|NA|NA
CASSPTGNTIYF
TGTGCCAGCAGTCCTACAGGAAACACCATATATTTT
>TRBV7-9|TRBJ2-3|TRBD1|NA
CASSLDGTGFTDTQYF
TGTGCCAGCAGCTTAGACGGGACAGGATTCACAGATACGCAGTATTTT